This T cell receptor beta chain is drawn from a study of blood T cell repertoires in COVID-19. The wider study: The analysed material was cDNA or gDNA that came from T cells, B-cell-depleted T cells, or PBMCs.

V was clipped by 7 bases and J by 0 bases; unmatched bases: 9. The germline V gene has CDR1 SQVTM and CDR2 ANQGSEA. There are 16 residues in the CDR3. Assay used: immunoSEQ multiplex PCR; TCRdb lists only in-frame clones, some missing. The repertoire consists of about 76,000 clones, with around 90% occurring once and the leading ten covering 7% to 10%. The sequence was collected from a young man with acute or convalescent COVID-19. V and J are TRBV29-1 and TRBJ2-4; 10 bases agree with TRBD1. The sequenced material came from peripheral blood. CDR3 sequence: CSAGTGANLAKNIQYF. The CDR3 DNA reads TGCAGCGCCGGGACAGGGGCGAATTTAGCCAAAAACATTCAGTACTTC.